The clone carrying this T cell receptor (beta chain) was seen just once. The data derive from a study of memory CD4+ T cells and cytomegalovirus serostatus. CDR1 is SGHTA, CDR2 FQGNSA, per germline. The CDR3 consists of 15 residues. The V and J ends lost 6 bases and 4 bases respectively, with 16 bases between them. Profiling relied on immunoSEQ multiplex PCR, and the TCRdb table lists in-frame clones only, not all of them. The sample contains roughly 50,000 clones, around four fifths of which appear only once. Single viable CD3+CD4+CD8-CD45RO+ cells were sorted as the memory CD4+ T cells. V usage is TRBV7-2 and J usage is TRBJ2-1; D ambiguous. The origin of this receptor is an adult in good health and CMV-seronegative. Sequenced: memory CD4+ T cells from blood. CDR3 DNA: TGTGCCAGCAGTCAAAACAGCCTTTTTTACAATGAGCAGTTCTTC. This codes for CASSQNSLFYNEQFF.